Below, 9 T cell receptor beta chains from the same sample are listed, as sequenced in a study of shared clonotypes between healthy human individuals. The assay was immunoSEQ multiplex PCR, and TCRdb's table has in-frame clones only and misses some. The repertoire has about 510,000 clones, roughly 78% of them found once; the top ten carry approximately 13%. The sample was PBMCs. The source is a woman aged 40 to 50 in good health. Some clones in this sample may be carry-over from other donors' samples.

Concerning this clone itself: The sample has other DNA sequences that encode this CDR3 too. The V and J genes are TRBV7-3 and TRBJ2-5, with TRBD2 matching 12 bases. Germline V gene lookup returns CDR1 SGHTA and CDR2 FQGTGA. This CDR3 spans 16 amino acids. V shed 2 bases and J 2 bases; nucleotides not matched to a gene: 3. The CDR3 loop is CASSLSGTSGQETQYF. CDR3 coding DNA: TGTGCCAGCAGCTTATCCGGGACTAGCGGGCAAGAGACCCAGTACTTC.

The gene calls are TRBV7-2 and TRBJ2-7, with 11 bases that match TRBD2. From germline, CDR1 is SGHTA and CDR2 FQGNSA. This CDR3 contains 15 residues. The CDR3 here is CAVVAGGLSRREQYF. The CDR3 region has the DNA TGTGCTGTGGTAGCGGGAGGGCTTAGTCGCCGGGAGCAGTACTTC.

The V gene is TRBV5-1, the J gene TRBJ1-4; 10 bases match TRBD1. With 4 bases clipped from V and 6 bases from J, the junction kept 6 bases outside the gene matches. The CDR3 extends over 15 amino acids. The germline V gene encodes CDR1 SGHRS and CDR2 YFSETQ. This CDR3 reads CASSPWTGGDEKLFF. In DNA form, the CDR3 reads TGCGCCAGCAGCCCGTGGACAGGGGGAGATGAAAAACTGTTTTTT.

The rearrangement joins TRBV10-3 to TRBJ2-1, with 9 bases lining up with TRBD2. CDR1 is ENHRY, CDR2 SYGVKD, per germline. V gave up 11 bases and J gave up 9 bases; unmatched junction bases: 14. The CDR3 spans 14 residues. The chain's CDR3 is CASTGLAGTGEQFF. CDR3 bases: TGTGCCTCCACCGGGCTAGCGGGGACGGGTGAGCAGTTCTTC.

In its sample, this clone was seen a few times. This chain uses TRBV7-3 with TRBJ2-3, with D maybe TRBD2 (5 bases). This CDR3 is built from 14 residues. Germline CDR1 reads SGHTA; CDR2 reads FQGTGA. V gave up 6 bases and J gave up 6 bases, with 16 bases separating them. The CDR3: CASSSGLLGDTQYF. DNA of the CDR3: TGTGCCAGCAGTTCCGGACTCCTGGGGGATACGCAGTATTTT.

This clone has a handful of counts. This rearrangement joins TRBV11-2 to TRBJ1-2, with D tentatively TRBD1 (6 bases). The germline V gene has CDR1 SGHAT and CDR2 FQNNGV. CDR3 size: 14 residues. V shed 3 bases and J shed 7 bases, with 15 bases lying between them. CDR3 loop: CASSFITGRPGYTF. DNA of the CDR3: TGTGCCAGCAGCTTCATTACAGGGAGACCTGGCTACACCTTC.

This chain joins TRBV19 and TRBJ2-2, with TRBD2 identical over 10 bases. The CDR3 contains 15 residues. The germline V gene has CDR1 LNHDA and CDR2 SQIVND (reference sequence). The ends lost 10 bases at V and 6 bases at J; junction bases unmatched: 11. As DNA, the CDR3 is TGTGCCACCCGCCAGGCTAGCGGGAGTTCCGGGGAGCTGTTTTTT. Translating it yields CATRQASGSSGELFF.

V gene TRBV7-9 combines with J gene TRBJ2-1, with D perhaps TRBD2 (6 bases). V was trimmed by 5 bases and J by 10 bases, leaving 21 bases between them. The CDR3 runs to 15 residues. The V gene's germline CDR1 is SEHNR and CDR2 FQNEAQ (reference sequence). CDR3 region: CASSVGLRPLEEQFF. DNA of the CDR3: TGTGCCAGCAGCGTGGGACTTCGCCCCCTGGAGGAGCAGTTCTTC.

The CDR3 protein is CASSFGDSYEQYF. The CDR3 nucleotides are TGTGCCAGCAGCTTTGGCGACTCCTACGAGCAGTACTTC. The gene calls are TRBV7-6 and TRBJ2-7; D is ambiguous. V lost 3 bases, J lost 0 bases, and 6 bases lay in between. CDR1 and CDR2 from the germline V gene are SGHVS and FNYEAQ. The CDR3 is 13 amino acids.